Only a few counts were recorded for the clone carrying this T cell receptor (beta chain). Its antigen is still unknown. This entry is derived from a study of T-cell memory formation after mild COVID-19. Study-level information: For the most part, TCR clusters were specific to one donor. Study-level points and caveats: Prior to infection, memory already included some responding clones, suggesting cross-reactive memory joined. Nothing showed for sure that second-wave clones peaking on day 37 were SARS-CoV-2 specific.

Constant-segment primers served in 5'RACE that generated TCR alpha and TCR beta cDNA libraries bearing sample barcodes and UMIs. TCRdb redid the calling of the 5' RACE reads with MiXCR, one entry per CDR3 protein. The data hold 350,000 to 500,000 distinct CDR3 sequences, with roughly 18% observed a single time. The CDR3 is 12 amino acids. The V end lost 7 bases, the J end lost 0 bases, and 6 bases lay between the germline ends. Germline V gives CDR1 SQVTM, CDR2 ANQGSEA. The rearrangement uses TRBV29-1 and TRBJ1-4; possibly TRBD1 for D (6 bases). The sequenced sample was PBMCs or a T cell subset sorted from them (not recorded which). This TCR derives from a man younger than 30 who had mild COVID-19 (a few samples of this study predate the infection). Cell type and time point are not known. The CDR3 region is CSAGATNEKLFF. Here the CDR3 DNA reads TGCAGCGCAGGGGCAACTAATGAAAAACTGTTTTTT.